This entry lists 22 T cell receptor beta chains sequenced from one sample in a study of technical replicates of blood from several donors. Here immunoSEQ multiplex PCR was the method, and the copy in TCRdb shows in-frame clones only, minus some. The sample has about 94,000 clones, 95% seen once; the top ten hold about 0.21%. Sequencing input: T cells isolated from PBMCs. These receptors were obtained from a human donor in good health.

This sequence joins TRBV19 and TRBJ1-1; a possible D gene is TRBD1 (6 bases). Trimming cost V 2 bases and J 0 bases, with 7 bases left between them. The germline gives CDR1 LNHDA, CDR2 SQIVND (reference sequence). This CDR3 comprises 14 residues. DNA for the CDR3: TGTGCCAGTAGTATAAGGGACATGAACACTGAAGCTTTCTTT. Residues: CASSIRDMNTEAFF.

CDR3 nucleotide sequence: TGTGCCAGCAGACAAGGGACAGATCAAGAGACCCAGTACTTC. Protein sequence: CASRQGTDQETQYF. The chain employs TRBV6-5 and TRBJ2-5; 7 nucleotides match TRBD1. The germline gives CDR1 MNHEY, CDR2 SVGAGI. This CDR3 is 14 amino acids long. With V trimmed by 6 bases and J by 2 bases, 6 bases remained unmatched.

The J gene is TRBJ2-4, the V gene TRBV5-4, with 10 bases that match TRBD2. Losses at the gene ends were 4 bases for V and 1 base for J; bases not matched to a gene: 2. The CDR3 loop spans 15 amino acids. Germline CDR1 reads SGHNT; CDR2 reads YYREEE (reference sequence). The CDR3 DNA reads as TGTGCCAGCAGCCCTAGCGGGAGTGCCAAAAACATTCAGTACTTC. Its protein product is CASSPSGSAKNIQYF.

In DNA form, the CDR3 reads TGCGCCAGCAATGTGGAACAGGGAGCCAACGCCTACGAGCAGTACTTC. Protein: CASNVEQGANAYEQYF. V is TRBV4-1 and J is TRBJ2-7; D might be TRBD1 (6 bases). In germline, CDR1 is MGHRA, CDR2 YSYEKL. Trimming shortened V by 7 bases and J by 2 bases, and 21 bases separated the two germline ends. This CDR3 has 16 amino acids.

The chain couples TRBV19 to TRBJ1-2, with D possibly matching TRBD1 (6 bases). This CDR3 region has 14 residues. Germline CDR1 and CDR2: LNHDA and SQIVND (reference sequence). Trimming removed 6 bases at V and 3 bases at J, with 14 bases between. CDR3 nucleotide sequence: TGTGCCAGTAGACTCCGGACAGCTTACTATGGCTACACCTTC. It yields the protein CASRLRTAYYGYTF. The full variable domain, in which reference TRBV19 and TRBJ1-2 provide the parts outside the CDR3, is DGGITQSPKYLFRKEGQNVTLSCEQNLNHDAMYWYRQDPGQGLRLIYYSQIVNDFQKGDIAEGYSVSREKKESFPLTVTSAQKNPTAFYLCASRLRTAYYGYTFGSGTRLTVV.

In this sample, this clone turned up once. The rearrangement links TRBV7-2 to TRBJ2-1; no clear D. The CDR3 spans 13 residues. Trimming took off 4 bases at V and 6 bases at J, with 10 bases between the two ends. Germline CDR1 and CDR2: SGHTA and FQGNSA. The CDR3 nucleotides are TGTGCCAGCAGCTACGGTAGTGGCAATGAGCAGTTCTTC. Its protein is CASSYGSGNEQFF.

This chain uses TRBV19 with TRBJ2-1; D may be TRBD1 (6 bases). There are 15 residues in the CDR3. Germline V CDR1 and CDR2: LNHDA, SQIVND (reference sequence). Trimming stripped 7 bases from V and 9 bases from J, with 22 bases between. The CDR3 nucleotides are TGTGCCAGTAAGCCTCAAGGAGCAGGGGTGGGTGAGCAGTTCTTC. Its protein is CASKPQGAGVGEQFF.

V and J are TRBV18 and TRBJ2-2; no clear D gene. The V gene's germline CDR1 is KGHSH and CDR2 LQKENI. This CDR3 is 11 amino acids long. With 6 bases removed from V and 7 bases from J, the gap between germline ends came to 6 bases. This CDR3 reads CASSRRGELFF. In DNA form, the CDR3 reads TGTGCCAGCTCGCGCCGCGGGGAGCTGTTTTTT.

The rearrangement links TRBV27 to TRBJ1-2; the D gene is possibly TRBD1 (6 bases). Germline CDR1 is MNHEY and CDR2 is SMNVEV (reference sequence). The germline V and J ends were trimmed by 5 bases and 0 bases, with 13 bases remaining between them. The CDR3 contains 15 residues. This CDR3 is CASSPRQEANYGYTF. DNA for the CDR3: TGTGCCAGCAGTCCTAGACAGGAAGCTAACTATGGCTACACCTTC.

This chain connects TRBV25-1 to TRBJ1-4; 7 positions match TRBD1. Trimming at V came to 6 bases and at J to 4 bases, leaving 5 bases not matched to a gene. Germline lookup yields CDR1 MGHDK and CDR2 SYGVNS. The CDR3 extends over 14 amino acids. The CDR3 DNA follows: TGTGCCAGCAGCGGGACAGCAATTAATGAAAAACTGTTTTTT. Its protein product is CASSGTAINEKLFF.

V is TRBV25-1 and J is TRBJ2-5; perhaps TRBD2 as D (6 bases). This CDR3 has 14 residues. Trimming left V 5 bases short and J 3 bases short, with 13 bases between. The V gene's germline CDR1 is MGHDK and CDR2 SYGVNS. The CDR3 region has the DNA TGTGCCAGCAGTCACTACCGGACTAAAGAGACCCAGTACTTC. Its protein product is CASSHYRTKETQYF.

The rearrangement joins TRBV6-6 to TRBJ1-5, with 7 bases fitting TRBD1. Germline V gene lookup returns CDR1 MNHNY and CDR2 SVGAGI (reference sequence). The CDR3 runs 16 residues. The junction had 10 bases not matched to a gene; V was cut back by 4 bases and J by 4 bases. The CDR3 DNA reads TGTGCCAGCAGTTTGCTGACCGGGACAGCAAATCAGCCCCAGCATTTT. Its protein product is CASSLLTGTANQPQHF.

This chain's CDR3 is CASSQTDFGTRNYGYTF. The CDR3 DNA reads TGTGCCAGCAGCCAAACGGACTTCGGCACGAGAAACTATGGCTACACCTTC. The gene calls are TRBV28 and TRBJ1-2; D gene ambiguous. V lost 6 bases to trimming and J lost 2 bases, with 22 bases between them. The germline CDR1 and CDR2 sequences are MDHEN and SYDVKM. The CDR3 spans 17 residues.

The J gene is TRBJ2-5, the V gene TRBV21-1; the table's D call, TRBD2, was not checked against the DNA. TRBV21-1 is an annotated pseudogene. The CDR3 loop spans 16 amino acids. For the CDR3, the DNA is TGTGCCAGCAGCAAAGGAGGCGGGGGGCCGGTAGAGACCCAGTACTTC. This sequence encodes CASSKGGGGPVETQYF.

The rearrangement links TRBV13 to TRBJ2-7; 9 bases fit TRBD1. J lost 2 bases, V lost 4 bases, and 12 bases had no gene match. The CDR3 is made up of 17 amino acids. The V gene's germline CDR1 is PRHDT and CDR2 FYEKMQ (reference sequence). CDR3 sequence reads: CASSSQGLGTGPYEQYF. CDR3 nucleotides: TGTGCCAGCAGCTCCCAGGGACTCGGGACAGGGCCCTACGAGCAGTACTTC. The full variable domain, with the rest looked up from reference TRBV13 and TRBJ2-7, is AAGVIQSPRHLIKEKRETATLKCYPIPRHDTVYWYQQGPGQDPQFLISFYEKMQSDKGSIPDRFSAQQFSDYHSELNMSSLELGDSALYFCASSSQGLGTGPYEQYFGPGTRLTVT.

This rearrangement joins TRBV13 to TRBJ2-5; TRBD2 matches at 15 bases. V gave up 1 base and J gave up 1 base; unmatched junction bases: 1. CDR1 and CDR2 (germline): PRHDT, FYEKMQ (reference sequence). The CDR3 consists of 17 residues. The CDR3 nucleotides are TGTGCCAGCAGCTTAGAGGGACTAGCGGGGGGCCAAGAGACCCAGTACTTC. Translation gives CASSLEGLAGGQETQYF.

The gene calls are TRBV10-3 and TRBJ2-2, with TRBD2 identical over 11 bases. This CDR3 has 15 amino acids. V lost 4 bases, J lost 6 bases, and 4 bases stayed unmatched. Germline CDR1 ENHRY, CDR2 SYGVKD. In DNA form, the CDR3 reads TGTGCCATCAGTGCTAGCGGGAGGATCGCCGGGGAGCTGTTTTTT. Translation: CAISASGRIAGELFF.

CDR3 DNA: TGTGCCTGGAGTGTCCTGGCAGGGGGTGGTAATTCACCCCTCCACTTT. This gives the protein CAWSVLAGGGNSPLHF. The rearrangement uses TRBV30 and TRBJ1-6; 7 bases line up with TRBD1. Germline-derived CDR1 and CDR2 are GTSNPN and SVGIG (reference sequence). The CDR3 loop spans 16 amino acids. Trimming at V came to 0 bases and at J to 6 bases, leaving 8 bases not matched to a gene.

The CDR3 sequence is CASSVGLSNQPQHF. The CDR3 DNA sequence: TGTGCCAGCAGCGTGGGACTTTCAAATCAGCCCCAGCATTTT. This chain links TRBV9 with TRBJ1-5; the D gene is possibly TRBD1 (5 bases). The germline gives CDR1 SGDLS, CDR2 YYNGEE. The CDR3 spans 14 residues. The germline V and J ends were trimmed by 2 bases and 4 bases, with 10 bases remaining between them.

This clone is a singleton in its sample. The chain employs TRBV28 and TRBJ1-5, with 8 nucleotides matching TRBD1. The ends lost 3 bases at V and 1 base at J; junction bases unmatched: 8. Germline CDR1 is MDHEN and CDR2 is SYDVKM. The CDR3 contains 17 residues. CDR3 amino acids: CASSFSRGPRSNQPQHF. CDR3 coding DNA: TGTGCCAGCAGTTTTAGCAGGGGGCCTCGGAGCAATCAGCCCCAGCATTTT.

This chain uses TRBV6-6 with TRBJ2-1; D gene unclear. V lost 6 bases and J lost 0, with 12 bases in between. The CDR3 runs to 15 residues. Germline V lookup: CDR1 MNHNY, CDR2 SVGAGI (reference sequence). The chain's CDR3 is CASRLTEFSYNEQFF. The CDR3 nucleotides are TGTGCCAGCAGACTCACAGAATTCTCCTACAATGAGCAGTTCTTC.

This chain joins TRBV19 and TRBJ2-1; D is undetermined. Germline loops: CDR1 LNHDA, CDR2 SQIVND (reference sequence). Trimming took off 2 bases at V and 1 base at J, with 9 bases between the two ends. CDR3 length: 15 amino acids. CDR3 in DNA: TGTGCCAGTAGTATAATAAGAACATCCTACAATGAGCAGTTCTTC. Its protein is CASSIIRTSYNEQFF. Variable domain in full (rest from reference TRBV19 and TRBJ2-1): DGGITQSPKYLFRKEGQNVTLSCEQNLNHDAMYWYRQDPGQGLRLIYYSQIVNDFQKGDIAEGYSVSREKKESFPLTVTSAQKNPTAFYLCASSIIRTSYNEQFFGPGTRLTVL.